The T cell receptor (beta chain) described here comes from a study of OX40 agonist ivuxolimab in advanced cancers. Across the study: Patients undergoing dose escalation presented with hepatocellular carcinoma, melanoma, renal cell or head and neck cancer. Males comprised around four fifths of the group, whose mean age was roughly 60 years (range 23 to 79). General study points: Expanded clones tended on average to be more numerous among CD8+ T cells than CD4+. Dosing at 0.1 to 3.0 mg/kg was accompanied by clonal expansion of CD4+ and CD8+ blood T cells by week 6.

Points on this clone: Its target is not known.

Method: immunoSEQ multiplex PCR; TCRdb's copy keeps in-frame clones and lacks some. The data show about 51,000 clones, more than 70% seen once. The trim removed 3 bases at V and 6 bases at J, leaving 5 bases unmatched. The CDR3 is made up of 13 amino acids. Per the germline V gene, CDR1 is MNHEY and CDR2 is SVGAGI. This chain links TRBV6-5 with TRBJ2-7, with 7 nucleotides matching TRBD1. The starting material was CD4+ or CD8+ T cells sorted from blood, obtained in a trial of the OX40 agonist ivuxolimab. The clonotype originates from an adult with an advanced solid tumor such as melanoma, head and neck, liver or kidney cancer. The CDR3 spells CASSYHRGGEQYF. The CDR3 DNA reads TGTGCCAGCAGTTATCACAGGGGCGGCGAGCAGTACTTC.